Listed below are T cell receptor beta chains from one sample, sequenced in a study of graft-versus-host responses after intestinal transplantation. These TCRs are of unknown antigen specificity. Assay: immunoSEQ multiplex PCR; the TCRdb copy retains only in-frame clones and omits some. The sample carries about 130,000 clones, about 92% recorded once. The material sequenced was unstimulated CD4+ T cells sorted from spleen or lymph node cells, taken before intestinal transplant. These receptors all stem from a human donor who received an intestinal transplant. Each CDR3 is given with its conserved first and last residue. D genes are given only for firm matches. Clone size is not always given. Where it is, it says once, few, many or a class for expanded clones.

TRBJ1-2	.	.	TRBV6-4	CASSPDSGYGYTF	TGTGCCAGCAGCCCAGACAGCGGGTATGGCTACACCTTC
TRBJ2-3	.	TRBD1	TRBV6-1	CASSRDRDFADTQYF	TGTGCCAGCAGCCGGGACAGGGACTTCGCAGATACGCAGTATTTT
TRBJ2-3	.	TRBD2	TRBV5-1	CASSLGRGGPDTQYF	TGCGCCAGCAGCTTGGGACGGGGGGGCCCAGATACGCAGTATTTT
TRBJ2-3	.	.	TRBV27	CASSFRQAGFGVDTQYF	TGTGCCAGCAGTTTCCGACAGGCTGGCTTTGGTGTGGATACGCAGTATTTT
TRBJ1-1	.	TRBD1	TRBV19	CASSIKGGLPFF	TGTGCCAGTAGTATTAAAGGGGGCCTGCCTTTCTTT
TRBJ2-1	.	TRBD2	TRBV7-3	CASSSRGLAGLFF	TGTGCCAGCAGCTCTAGGGGACTAGCGGGGTTGTTCTTC
TRBJ1-2	.	.	TRBV11-2	CASSLDSYGYTF	TGTGCCAGCAGCTTAGACAGCTATGGCTACACCTTC
TRBJ1-2	.	TRBD1	TRBV19	CASSKGQGSYGYTF	TGTGCCAGTAGTAAAGGACAGGGTTCCTATGGCTACACCTTC
TRBJ2-5	.	.	TRBV6-1	CASSKGGAGTQYF	TGTGCCAGCAGTAAAGGGGGGGCCGGGACCCAGTACTTC
TRBJ1-2	.	TRBD1	TRBV30	CAWSLPDRALYGYTF	TGTGCCTGGAGTCTCCCGGACAGGGCCCTTTATGGCTACACCTTC
TRBJ1-2	.	.	TRBV18	CASSRGYGYGYTF	TGTGCCAGCTCTCGAGGGTACGGCTATGGCTACACCTTC
TRBJ2-2	.	.	TRBV6-1	CASSDPEGRRSGGELFF	TGTGCCAGCAGTGACCCGGAGGGTAGACGGTCGGGCGGGGAGCTGTTTTTT
TRBJ2-7	.	TRBD1	TRBV18	CASSRTGGANEQYF	TGTGCCAGCTCCCGGACAGGGGGCGCGAACGAGCAGTACTTC
TRBJ1-2	.	.	TRBV2	CASAIYGYTF	TGTGCCAGCGCGATCTATGGCTACACCTTC
TRBJ2-3	once	.	TRBV9	CASSVEIRSSDTQYF	TGTGCCAGCAGCGTAGAAATTAGGAGCTCAGATACGCAGTATTTT
TRBJ2-5	.	.	TRBV5-1	CASSLEFQIGQETQYF	TGCGCCAGCAGCTTGGAGTTCCAAATTGGCCAAGAGACCCAGTACTTC
TRBJ2-2	.	.	TRBV4-1	CASSQKGLNTGELFF	TGCGCCAGCAGCCAGAAGGGACTGAACACCGGGGAGCTGTTTTTT
TRBJ1-1	.	.	TRBV29-1	CSVVRYMNTEAFF	TGCAGCGTTGTCCGATACATGAACACTGAAGCTTTCTTT
TRBJ1-2	.	TRBD1	TRBV5-4	CASGQGVNTNYGYTF	TGTGCCAGCGGCCAGGGGGTAAATACTAACTATGGCTACACCTTC
TRBJ2-2	.	TRBD2	TRBV7-9	CASSFRLAGRTGELFF	TGTGCCAGCAGCTTCCGACTAGCGGGGAGGACCGGGGAGCTGTTTTTT
TRBJ1-1	.	.	TRBV11-2	CASSLAGVWSNTEAFF	TGTGCCAGCAGCTTAGCGGGGGTATGGTCGAACACTGAAGCTTTCTTT
TRBJ2-3	.	.	TRBV9	CASSPMDVTDTQYF	TGTGCCAGCAGCCCGATGGACGTCACAGATACGCAGTATTTT
TRBJ2-1	.	.	TRBV14	CASSLSGGLDEQFF	TGTGCCAGCAGCCTTTCGGGGGGCTTAGACGAGCAGTTCTTC
TRBJ2-2	.	.	TRBV5-5	CASSPQWDRNTGELFF	TGTGCCAGCAGCCCCCAGTGGGACCGAAACACCGGGGAGCTGTTTTTT
TRBJ2-1	once	.	TRBV5-1	CASSLGDEPSSYYNEQFF	TGCGCCAGCAGCTTGGGGGACGAGCCATCCTCCTACTACAATGAGCAGTTCTTC